Below, 17 T cell receptor beta chains from the same sample are listed, as sequenced in a study of CD8 T cells in ankylosing spondylitis. Points from the study as a whole: Fewer than 10 highly homologous variants formed a TCR beta motif that appeared characteristic of ankylosing spondylitis blood.

Antigens of these TCRs are unknown. Each CDR3 protein is one row after TCRdb ran MiXCR on the 5' RACE reads. In the table there are about 390,000 distinct CDR3 sequences, approximately 20% of which are singletons. Sequencing was done on a sample of blood, either unsorted or a sorted T cell fraction (not recorded which). These TCRs come from a male donor with ankylosing spondylitis.

The chain carries TRBV12-3 or TRBV12-4 and TRBJ2-7; 10 bases map to TRBD1. Trimming cost V 3 bases and J 6 bases; bases outside gene matches: 8. This CDR3 region has 15 residues. The CDR3 DNA reads TGTGCCAGCAGTTTGGGCTGGGGACAGGGGCCCGAGCAGTACTTC. This translates into CASSLGWGQGPEQYF.

The J gene is TRBJ1-2, the V gene TRBV5-1; 8 nucleotides line up with TRBD1. V lost 5 bases to trimming and J lost 5 bases; unmatched junction nucleotides: 5. The CDR3 extends over 13 amino acids. Germline values: CDR1 SGHRS, CDR2 YFSETQ. CDR3: CASRQDRAYGYTF. The CDR3 region has the DNA TGCGCCAGCAGACAGGACAGGGCATATGGCTACACCTTC.

Notes on this clonotype: The junction departs from germline at one end; a sequencing error may be responsible. The chain employs TRBV6-5 and TRBJ1-1, with D possibly TRBD1 on 5 matching bases. The germline CDR1 and CDR2 sequences are MNHEY and SVGAGI. CDR3 length: 14 residues. CDR3 in DNA: TGTGCCAGTAGTTTCAACACCAGGGACACTGAAGCTTTCTTT. Translating gives CASSFNTRDTEAFF.

The chain links TRBV10-1 to TRBJ2-3; possibly TRBD1 for D (5 bases). Germline-derived CDR1 and CDR2 are WNHNN and SYGVQD (reference sequence). The germline V and J ends were trimmed by 3 bases and 2 bases, with 12 bases remaining between them. This CDR3 contains 15 residues. CDR3 coding DNA: TGCGCCAGCAGTGAAGGACAAAGCCTCACAGATACGCAGTATTTT. This sequence encodes CASSEGQSLTDTQYF.

This clonotype turned up a few times. This chain links TRBV3-1 with TRBJ2-1; D gene ambiguous. Trimming shortened V by 0 bases and J by 0 bases, and 18 bases separated the two germline ends. The CDR3 length is 19 residues. Germline loops: CDR1 LGHDT, CDR2 YNNKEL (reference sequence). The CDR3 sequence: CASSQDGMWQPSSYNEQFF. As DNA, the CDR3 is TGTGCCAGCAGCCAAGACGGAATGTGGCAGCCTAGCTCCTACAATGAGCAGTTCTTC.

This clonotype appeared a few times. The rearrangement links TRBV4-2 to TRBJ1-2; D is uncertain. The CDR3 is 13 residues long. V was cut by 2 bases and J by 4 bases, with 8 bases left in between. Germline V gene sequence: CDR1 LGHNA, CDR2 YNFKEQ. The CDR3 region has the DNA TGTGCCAGCAGCCAACTAATAACCTATGGCTACACCTTC. This translates into CASSQLITYGYTF.

This clonotype was seen only a few times. The chain couples TRBV9 to TRBJ1-6; TRBD1 matches at 7 bases. With V trimmed by 3 bases and J by 13 bases, 13 bases remained unmatched. This CDR3 is 15 amino acids long. Germline CDR1 is SGDLS and CDR2 is YYNGEE. The CDR3 spells CASSGRSDRVRPLHF. The CDR3 bases are TGTGCCAGCAGCGGAAGGTCCGACAGGGTACGGCCCCTCCACTTT.

A few counts support this clonotype. The chain joins TRBV5-1 to TRBJ2-3; no firm D call. Germline lookup yields CDR1 SGHRS and CDR2 YFSETQ. Trimming took off 4 bases at V and 6 bases at J, with 15 bases between the two ends. The CDR3 is 14 residues long. The DNA for the CDR3 is TGCGCCAGCAGCATTAGACAAGGGTCGGATACGCAGTATTTT. Amino acids: CASSIRQGSDTQYF. Variable domain in full (rest from reference TRBV5-1 and TRBJ2-3): KAGVTQTPRYLIKTRGQQVTLSCSPISGHRSVSWYQQTPGQGLQFLFEYFSETQRNKGNFPGRFSGRQFSNSRSEMNVSTLELGDSALYLCASSIRQGSDTQYFGPGTRLTVL.

The sample holds many counts of this clonotype. The gene calls are TRBV7-9 and TRBJ2-5; the match to TRBD1 covers 7 bases. Looked up from germline, CDR1 is SEHNR and CDR2 is FQNEAQ (reference sequence). CDR3 length: 18 residues. Trimming at V came to 5 bases and at J to 1 base, leaving 16 bases not matched to a gene. For the CDR3, the DNA is TGTGCCAGCAGCCCCCCGGTAGTAACAGGGACAGCCCAAGAGACCCAGTACTTC. Translated: CASSPPVVTGTAQETQYF.

This sequence joins TRBV5-1 and TRBJ2-1; 8 bases align to TRBD2. Germline assignment: CDR1 SGHRS and CDR2 YFSETQ. CDR3 length: 13 amino acids. The V gene end was trimmed by 5 bases and the J gene end by 6 bases; junction bases not matched to a gene: 4. Written as DNA, the CDR3 is TGCGCCAGCAGTCCCACTAGCGGCAATGAGCAGTTCTTC. This sequence encodes CASSPTSGNEQFF.

This clonotype has more than one count but fewer than ten. The chain links TRBV25-1 to TRBJ2-5; D not certain. Trimming cost V 3 bases and J 0 bases, with 8 bases left between them. The CDR3 sequence is 14 residues long. The germline V gene has CDR1 MGHDK and CDR2 SYGVNS. CDR3 nucleotides: TGTGCCAGCAGTGATAAAACCTACCAAGAGACCCAGTACTTC. Protein product: CASSDKTYQETQYF.

The chain links TRBV12-3 or TRBV12-4 to TRBJ2-5; TRBD1 might be the D (6 bases). V was shortened by 3 bases and J by 4 bases, with 12 bases between the two germline ends. The CDR3 is 14 residues long. The CDR3 is CASSFDRSRETQYF. The CDR3 DNA reads as TGTGCCAGCAGTTTTGACAGGTCCAGAGAGACCCAGTACTTC.

There are a few counts of this clonotype. This sequence joins TRBV7-9 and TRBJ2-1; D gene ambiguous. The ends were cut back, 8 bases at V and 5 bases at J, with 13 bases in the middle. Per the germline V gene, CDR1 is SEHNR and CDR2 is FQNEAQ (reference sequence). The CDR3 is made up of 13 amino acids. The CDR3 DNA reads as TGTGCCAGCCTTGGCACAAGGGACAATGAGCAGTTCTTC. Encoded protein: CASLGTRDNEQFF.

This clonotype has more than one count but fewer than ten. The chain recombines TRBV6-1 with TRBJ1-2; 10 nucleotides agree with TRBD1. Germline trimming cut 6 bases from V and 2 bases from J; bases unmatched to any gene: 6. Per the germline V gene, CDR1 is MNHNS and CDR2 is SASEGT. This CDR3 comprises 15 residues. The CDR3 loop is CASRFGQGGNYGYTF. CDR3 sequence (DNA): TGTGCCAGCAGATTTGGACAGGGGGGGAACTATGGCTACACCTTC.

Only a few counts were recorded for this clonotype. The rearrangement uses TRBV7-2 and TRBJ2-5, with 8 bases aligning to TRBD2. This CDR3 spans 14 amino acids. Germline V CDR1 and CDR2: SGHTA, FQGNSA. V gave up 1 base and J gave up 4 bases; unmatched junction bases: 2. The CDR3 sequence is CASSLGGTRETQYF. The CDR3 region has the DNA TGTGCCAGCAGCTTAGGGGGGACTAGAGAGACCCAGTACTTC.

This clonotype was detected ten times or more. The J gene is TRBJ2-7, the V gene TRBV12-3 or TRBV12-4, with D possibly matching TRBD1 (5 bases). This CDR3 has 13 amino acids. The V and J ends lost 3 bases and 2 bases respectively, with 8 bases between them. The CDR3 is CASSLVRAYEQYF. The CDR3 DNA reads TGTGCCAGCAGTTTGGTCAGGGCCTACGAGCAGTACTTC.

The chain combines TRBV5-1 with TRBJ2-7, with 7 nucleotides matching TRBD1. V was clipped by 1 base and J by 5 bases; unmatched bases: 12. The CDR3 runs to 16 residues. CDR1 and CDR2 from the germline V gene are SGHRS and YFSETQ. Here the CDR3 reads CASSLLSFRGLNEQYF. In DNA form, the CDR3 reads TGCGCCAGCAGCTTGCTCTCATTCAGGGGGTTGAACGAGCAGTACTTC.